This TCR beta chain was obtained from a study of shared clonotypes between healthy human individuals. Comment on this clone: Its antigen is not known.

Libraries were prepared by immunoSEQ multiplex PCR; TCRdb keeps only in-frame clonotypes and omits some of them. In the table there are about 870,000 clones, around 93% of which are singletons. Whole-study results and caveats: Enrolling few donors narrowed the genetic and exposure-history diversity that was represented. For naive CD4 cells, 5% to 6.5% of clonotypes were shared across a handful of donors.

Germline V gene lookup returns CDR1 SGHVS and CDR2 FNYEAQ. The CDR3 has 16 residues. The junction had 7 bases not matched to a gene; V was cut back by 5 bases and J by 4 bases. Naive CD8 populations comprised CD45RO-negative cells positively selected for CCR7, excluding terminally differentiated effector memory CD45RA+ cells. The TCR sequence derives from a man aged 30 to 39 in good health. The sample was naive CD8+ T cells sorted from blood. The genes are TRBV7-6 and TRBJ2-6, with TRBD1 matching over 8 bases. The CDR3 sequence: CASSLRTGNGANVLTF. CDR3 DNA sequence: TGTGCCAGCAGCCTCAGGACAGGGAACGGGGCCAACGTCCTGACTTTC.